This entry lists 30 T cell receptor beta chains sequenced from one sample in a study of blood T cell repertoires in COVID-19. Sequenced by immunoSEQ multiplex PCR; TCRdb stores in-frame clones only, minus some. The sample contains about 150,000 clones, around 84% of which appear only once. The sample consisted of peripheral blood. The origin of the receptors is a woman aged 60-75 years with COVID-19, enrolled during active disease.

The V and J genes are TRBV5-1 and TRBJ2-1; D perhaps matches TRBD1 (5 bases). Germline V gene sequence: CDR1 SGHRS, CDR2 YFSETQ. Between the trimmed V and J ends, which lost 1 base and 8 bases, there was a span of 7 bases. The CDR3 covers 12 residues. The DNA for the CDR3 is TGCGCCAGCAGCTTGCTCAGGGATGAGCAGTTCTTC. Its translation is CASSLLRDEQFF.

The genes are TRBV10-3 and TRBJ1-5, with D unresolved. CDR1 is ENHRY, CDR2 SYGVKD, per germline. This CDR3 has 16 residues. V lost 0 bases and J lost 3, with 12 bases in between. Written as DNA, the CDR3 is TGTGCCATCAGTGAGTCGCCGGGTCGAGACAATCAGCCCCAGCATTTT. Translation gives CAISESPGRDNQPQHF.

The genes are TRBV5-1 and TRBJ2-7; possible D gene TRBD2, 5 bases. This CDR3 has 14 amino acids. Trimming left V 6 bases short and J 2 bases short, with 15 bases between. Per the germline V gene, CDR1 is SGHRS and CDR2 is YFSETQ. CDR3 loop: CASTLNRGTYEQYF. The CDR3 DNA sequence: TGCGCCAGCACCCTTAACCGGGGAACCTACGAGCAGTACTTC.

The chain employs TRBV5-1 and TRBJ2-3, with D perhaps matching TRBD2 (5 bases). This CDR3 has 15 amino acids. Trimming pared 2 bases from V and 3 bases from J, leaving 13 bases between. From germline, CDR1 is SGHRS and CDR2 YFSETQ. The CDR3 bases are TGCGCCAGCAGCTTTACGGGGAGTGGGACAGATACGCAGTATTTT. Residues: CASSFTGSGTDTQYF.

The CDR3 DNA reads as TGTGCTAGTGCCTCGGGATACAGTCCGAGCAATCAGCCCCAGCATTTT. Its protein product is CASASGYSPSNQPQHF. The V gene is TRBV12-5, the J gene TRBJ1-5, with D unclear. The V and J ends lost 7 bases and 1 base respectively, with 17 bases between them. Per the germline V gene, CDR1 is LGHNT and CDR2 is FRNRAP. The CDR3 length is 16 residues.

This rearrangement joins TRBV9 to TRBJ2-2; TRBD2 matches 7 bases. Trimming removed 3 bases from V and 1 base from J; junction bases left unmatched: 3. There are 15 residues in the CDR3. Germline lookup yields CDR1 SGDLS and CDR2 YYNGEE. The CDR3 reads CASSGSGLNTGELFF. Here the CDR3 DNA reads TGTGCCAGCAGCGGTAGCGGGCTGAACACCGGGGAGCTGTTTTTT.

The CDR3 region is CASSQGGVETQYF. The DNA for the CDR3 is TGTGCCAGCAGCCAAGGAGGCGTGGAGACCCAGTACTTC. This rearrangement joins TRBV3-1 (or the pseudogene TRBV3-2) to TRBJ2-5; D is undetermined. Germline lookup yields CDR1 LGHDT and CDR2 YNNKEL (reference sequence). The CDR3 is made up of 13 amino acids. V was cut by 1 base and J by 5 bases, with 8 bases left in between.

V usage is TRBV25-1 and J usage is TRBJ1-4; D gene ambiguous. The V end was cut by 5 bases, the J end by 7 bases, with 8 bases between. CDR1 and CDR2 from the germline V gene are MGHDK and SYGVNS. The CDR3 spans 12 residues. Written as DNA, the CDR3 is TGTGCCAGCAGTACGCTATCTGAAAAACTGTTTTTT. It is translated as CASSTLSEKLFF.

CDR3 coding DNA: TGTGCCAGCAAGTATCAGGGGGCGAATGAAAAACTGTTTTTT. This translates into CASKYQGANEKLFF. The V gene is TRBV27, the J gene TRBJ1-4; TRBD1 matches at 8 bases. J was trimmed by 5 bases and V by 7 bases; bases with no gene match: 6. Looked up from germline, CDR1 is MNHEY and CDR2 is SMNVEV (reference sequence). The CDR3 sequence is 14 residues long.

This clone showed up just once. This chain joins TRBV5-5 and TRBJ1-1; TRBD1 might be the D (6 bases). Per germline, CDR1 SGHKS and CDR2 YYEKEE (reference sequence). V lost 2 bases to trimming and J lost 0 bases, with 8 bases between them. The length of the CDR3 is 14 residues. The CDR3 here is CASSFNRVNTEAFF. The CDR3 DNA sequence: TGTGCCAGCAGCTTCAACAGGGTGAACACTGAAGCTTTCTTT.

The chain carries TRBV3-1 (or the pseudogene TRBV3-2) and TRBJ1-1; TRBD1 aligns across 7 bases. This CDR3 is built from 12 residues. The V and J ends lost 3 bases and 11 bases, in that order; junction bases with no gene match: 6. The germline gives CDR1 LGHDT, CDR2 YNNKEL (reference sequence). This CDR3 reads CASSQTTGSAFF. The CDR3 bases are TGTGCCAGCAGCCAGACGACAGGGAGCGCTTTCTTT.

This chain uses TRBV5-1 with TRBJ1-3; TRBD1 aligns across 9 bases. This CDR3 spans 17 amino acids. CDR1 SGHRS and CDR2 YFSETQ come from the germline V gene. V was pared by 1 base and J by 0 bases, with 5 bases of the junction left unmatched. The CDR3: CASSLNTGGLSGNTIYF. The CDR3 DNA is TGCGCCAGCAGCTTGAATACAGGGGGCCTCTCTGGAAACACCATATATTTT.

This sequence joins TRBV11-3 and TRBJ2-1; D remains ambiguous. V was trimmed by 2 bases and J by 5 bases, leaving 4 bases between them. The CDR3 is 12 residues long. The V gene's germline CDR1 is SGHNT and CDR2 YENEEA. Written as DNA, the CDR3 is TGTGCCAGCAGCTTAATTAACAATGAGCAGTTCTTC. Translation gives CASSLINNEQFF.

CDR3 amino acids: CASSYMRGLADSGANVLTF. DNA of the CDR3: TGTGCCAGCAGCTATATGAGAGGCCTAGCGGACTCTGGGGCCAACGTCCTGACTTTC. J is TRBJ2-6 and V is TRBV7-9, with 7 positions matching TRBD2. Trimming removed 4 bases from V and 0 bases from J; junction bases left unmatched: 12. Germline V gene sequence: CDR1 SEHNR, CDR2 FQNEAQ (reference sequence). The CDR3 is made up of 19 amino acids.

In this sample, this clone turned up once. This sequence joins TRBV24-1 and TRBJ1-2, with 7 bases fitting TRBD1. With V trimmed by 4 bases and J by 8 bases, 9 bases remained unmatched. This CDR3 has 14 residues. Germline lookup yields CDR1 KGHDR and CDR2 SFDVKD. The CDR3 sequence is CATSDSDRVGGYTF. CDR3 DNA: TGTGCCACCAGTGACTCAGACAGGGTAGGCGGCTACACCTTC.

This chain uses TRBV7-9 with TRBJ1-1; D perhaps matches TRBD1 (5 bases). Per the germline V gene, CDR1 is SEHNR and CDR2 is FQNEAQ (reference sequence). The V gene lost 3 bases and the J gene lost 0 bases, with 23 bases spanning the gap. The CDR3 has 19 residues. The CDR3 nucleotides read TGTGCCAGCAGCTTCATTGGGGCAGGGAGGGCCTTACTGAACACTGAAGCTTTCTTT. It codes for CASSFIGAGRALLNTEAFF.

The genes are TRBV24-1 and TRBJ2-5, with D maybe TRBD2 (5 bases). This CDR3 region has 13 residues. Trimming shortened V by 5 bases and J by 5 bases, and 11 bases separated the two germline ends. CDR1 is KGHDR and CDR2 is SFDVKD in the germline V gene. CDR3 bases: TGTGCCACCAGTGGATCGGGGTTGGAGACCCAGTACTTC. This gives the protein CATSGSGLETQYF.

This chain uses TRBV12-5 with TRBJ1-1; the D is unclear. Germline V gives CDR1 LGHNT, CDR2 FRNRAP. The CDR3 loop spans 14 amino acids. V shed 1 base and J shed 0 bases, with 6 bases lying between them. The CDR3 sequence: CASGLDWLNTEAFF. Written as DNA, the CDR3 is TGTGCTAGTGGTTTGGACTGGTTGAACACTGAAGCTTTCTTT.

This sequence joins TRBV3-1 (or the pseudogene TRBV3-2) and TRBJ2-2, with 7 bases aligning to TRBD1. Germline loops: CDR1 LGHDT, CDR2 YNNKEL (reference sequence). CDR3 length equals 16 residues. With V trimmed by 6 bases and J by 3 bases, 10 bases remained unmatched. The CDR3 spells CASRDSGTEYTGELFF. The CDR3 nucleotides are TGTGCCAGCAGAGACTCCGGGACAGAATACACCGGGGAGCTGTTTTTT.

The chain joins TRBV15 to TRBJ1-1; 7 bases align to TRBD1. The CDR3 consists of 15 residues. Germline values: CDR1 LNHNV, CDR2 YYDKDF (reference sequence). J lost 3 bases, V lost 0 bases, and 4 bases had no gene match. This CDR3 is CATSREVQGDTEAFF. CDR3 DNA: TGTGCCACCAGCAGAGAGGTGCAGGGGGACACTGAAGCTTTCTTT. Full variable domain (remainder filled in from reference TRBV15 and TRBJ1-1): DAMVIQNPRYQVTQFGKPVTLSCSQTLNHNVMYWYQQKSSQAPKLLFHYYDKDFNNEADTPDNFQSRRPNTSFCFLDIRSPGLGDTAMYLCATSREVQGDTEAFFGQGTRLTVV.

This chain uses TRBV9 with TRBJ2-1, with 7 bases identical to TRBD1. Per germline, CDR1 SGDLS and CDR2 YYNGEE. The CDR3 has 13 amino acids. The V and J ends lost 0 bases and 8 bases, in that order; junction bases with no gene match: 2. The CDR3 DNA sequence: TGTGCCAGCAGCGTAGTGGACAGGTATGAGCAGTTCTTC. It codes for CASSVVDRYEQFF.

This chain uses TRBV27 with TRBJ1-1; possibly TRBD1 for D (5 bases). Germline lookup yields CDR1 MNHEY and CDR2 SMNVEV (reference sequence). V shed 5 bases and J shed 4 bases, with 11 bases lying between them. The length of the CDR3 is 13 residues. The CDR3 reads CASSLGDITEAFF. DNA for the CDR3: TGTGCCAGCAGTCTAGGGGATATCACTGAAGCTTTCTTT.

The J gene is TRBJ1-1, the V gene TRBV9; 8 bases fit TRBD1. The J segment lost 5 bases and the V segment lost 2 bases, leaving 5 bases of the junction unmatched. The germline V gene has CDR1 SGDLS and CDR2 YYNGEE. The CDR3 has 14 amino acids. The CDR3 reads CASSVGQGRTEAFF. CDR3 nucleotides: TGTGCCAGCAGCGTCGGACAGGGCCGGACTGAAGCTTTCTTT.

This rearrangement joins TRBV7-2 to TRBJ1-3; tentative D call: TRBD1 (5 bases). V lost 2 bases to trimming and J lost 0 bases, with 14 bases between them. CDR1 and CDR2 (germline): SGHTA, FQGNSA. The CDR3 sequence is 17 residues long. In nucleotides, the CDR3 is TGTGCCAGCAGCTTATACGGGGGTCGGGGCTCTGGAAACACCATATATTTT. Residues: CASSLYGGRGSGNTIYF.

The CDR3 DNA sequence: TGCGCCAGCAGTACCCCACTAGCGGGAGGGAACGATGAGCAGTTCTTC. It encodes CASSTPLAGGNDEQFF. The chain couples TRBV5-1 to TRBJ2-1; 13 nucleotides line up with TRBD2. The CDR3 is 16 amino acids. The germline V gene encodes CDR1 SGHRS and CDR2 YFSETQ. With 5 bases clipped from V and 8 bases from J, the junction kept 10 bases outside the gene matches. Full variable domain (rest looked up from reference TRBV5-1 and TRBJ2-1): KAGVTQTPRYLIKTRGQQVTLSCSPISGHRSVSWYQQTPGQGLQFLFEYFSETQRNKGNFPGRFSGRQFSNSRSEMNVSTLELGDSALYLCASSTPLAGGNDEQFFGPGTRLTVL.

The CDR3 DNA reads as TGTGCCAGCAGCCTACTAGCGGGGGTAAGCTCCTACAATGAGCAGTTCTTC. Protein product: CASSLLAGVSSYNEQFF. The chain carries TRBV7-9 and TRBJ2-1; 11 positions agree with TRBD2. The CDR3 sequence is 17 residues long. Per germline, CDR1 SEHNR and CDR2 FQNEAQ (reference sequence). The V gene end was trimmed by 5 bases and the J gene end by 0 bases; junction bases not matched to a gene: 6.

V gene TRBV18 combines with J gene TRBJ2-2, with 8 bases fitting TRBD2. The germline V gene has CDR1 KGHSH and CDR2 LQKENI. V was pared by 2 bases and J by 6 bases, with 11 bases of the junction left unmatched. The CDR3 contains 17 residues. Here the CDR3 reads CASSPIPSGRNAGELFF. The CDR3 DNA reads as TGTGCCAGCTCACCAATTCCGAGCGGGAGAAACGCCGGGGAGCTGTTTTTT.

The rearrangement uses TRBV9 and TRBJ2-1; TRBD1 is a possible D gene (5 bases). Per germline, CDR1 SGDLS and CDR2 YYNGEE. The length of the CDR3 is 15 residues. The V end lost 3 bases, the J end lost 6 bases, and 16 bases lay between the germline ends. This CDR3 is CASSARVGNGNEQFF. CDR3 bases: TGTGCCAGCAGCGCCAGGGTAGGAAATGGCAATGAGCAGTTCTTC.

This sequence joins TRBV9 and TRBJ2-7; tentative D call: TRBD1 (6 bases). V gave up 0 bases and J gave up 2 bases, with 12 bases separating them. The germline CDR1 and CDR2 sequences are SGDLS and YYNGEE. CDR3 length: 15 amino acids. The CDR3 reads CASSVETTGPYEQYF. The CDR3 nucleotides read TGTGCCAGCAGCGTAGAAACGACAGGACCCTACGAGCAGTACTTC. The variable domain in full, with the rest retrieved from reference TRBV9 and TRBJ2-7, is DSGVTQTPKHLITATGQRVTLRCSPRSGDLSVYWYQQSLDQGLQFLIQYYNGEERAKGNILERFSAQQFPDLHSELNLSSLELGDSALYFCASSVETTGPYEQYFGPGTRLTVT.

The V call is TRBV2, the J call TRBJ1-2, with TRBD1 matching 7 bases. V lost 7 bases to trimming and J lost 2 bases; unmatched junction nucleotides: 4. CDR3 length equals 13 residues. The germline gives CDR1 SNHLY, CDR2 FYNNEI. CDR3: CASIYRGNYGYTF. Here the CDR3 DNA reads TGTGCCAGCATATACAGGGGAAACTATGGCTACACCTTC. Together with reference TRBV2 and TRBJ1-2, the CDR3 gives the full variable domain: EPEVTQTPSHQVTQMGQEVILRCVPISNHLYFYWYRQILGQKVEFLVSFYNNEISEKSEIFDDQFSVERPDGSNFTLKIRSTKLEDSAMYFCASIYRGNYGYTFGSGTRLTVV.